The text below deals with one T cell receptor (beta chain). What it binds is unknown. All the patients suffered relapse after autologous stem cell transplantation, and brentuximab vedotin exposure differed. Thawed PBMCs underwent magnetic negative selection to obtain purified CD8+ T cells. Profiled with immunoSEQ multiplex PCR; TCRdb holds only in-frame clones, not every one. The sample holds under 5,500 clones, 77% seen once. These data belong to a study of PD-1 blockade in classical Hodgkin lymphoma. The length of the CDR3 is 15 residues. Deletions cut 0 bases from V and 3 bases from J, with 12 bases between. The germline CDR1 and CDR2 sequences are SGHAT and FQNNGV. Whole-study results and caveats: TCR diversity rose significantly by C4D1 in CD4+ but not CD8+ cells. Some patients began nivolumab under 1 year after ASCT. These patients were excluded from later analyses. Possibly reflecting disease activity or prior therapy, repertoire differences have causes that remain undefined. For complete responders, baseline diversity was comparable to that of newly diagnosed patients.

The clonotype comes from a human donor with classical Hodgkin lymphoma. The gene calls are TRBV11-2 and TRBJ2-7, with TRBD1 as a possible D gene (6 bases). Source: CD8+ T cells from blood, taken at baseline. The CDR3 coding sequence is TGTGCCAGCAGCTTAGAGACAGGCCACTACTACGAGCAGTACTTC. Protein product: CASSLETGHYYEQYF.